Each of the 15 T cell receptor beta chains below was sequenced from the same sample in a study of radiation and T cells in renal cell carcinoma. The time point: blood 2 weeks post-SBRT. Treatment specified: 15 Gy SBRT to primary tumor, nephrectomy 4 weeks later. Assay used: immunoSEQ multiplex PCR; TCRdb lists only in-frame clones, some missing. The sample includes about 150,000 clones, roughly 89% of them seen just once. Material: blood, obtained from a patient whose treatment included radiotherapy and nephrectomy. The receptors shown here come from a woman aged 50 to 60 with renal cell carcinoma.

The rearrangement uses TRBV7-2 and TRBJ2-4, with 14 bases fitting TRBD2. Trimming took 0 bases from V and 5 from J; bases not matched to a gene: 3. The CDR3 sequence is 17 residues long. CDR1 is SGHTA, CDR2 FQGNSA, per germline. CDR3 DNA: TGTGCCAGCAGCTTAGCGGGACTAGCGGGGGCCCAAAACATTCAGTACTTC. Its protein product is CASSLAGLAGAQNIQYF.

The chain combines TRBV7-8 with TRBJ2-5, with 9 bases that match TRBD1. The CDR3 runs 13 residues. CDR1 and CDR2 (germline): SGHVS, FQNEAQ. With 3 bases clipped from V and 6 bases from J, the junction kept 2 bases outside the gene matches. Written as DNA, the CDR3 is TGTGCCAGCAGCTTGACAGGGGGACAGACCCAGTACTTC. Its translation is CASSLTGGQTQYF.

The V call is TRBV4-3, the J call TRBJ2-3, with D maybe TRBD1 (6 bases). CDR1 LGHNA and CDR2 YSLEER come from the germline V gene. V lost 0 bases and J lost 6, with 22 bases in between. The CDR3 consists of 18 residues. The CDR3 loop reads CASSQDQERAGVADTQYF. CDR3 bases: TGCGCCAGCAGCCAAGATCAGGAACGGGCAGGGGTAGCGGATACGCAGTATTTT.

This chain uses TRBV19 with TRBJ1-2, with D possibly being TRBD1 (5 bases). The CDR3 is 14 residues long. Germline values: CDR1 LNHDA, CDR2 SQIVND (reference sequence). Trimming stripped 5 bases from V and 7 bases from J, with 17 bases between. The CDR3 coding sequence is TGTGCCAGTAGTCCCGGGACGGAGTCCGGTGGCTACACCTTC. It is translated as CASSPGTESGGYTF.

The chain links TRBV10-1 to TRBJ1-1, with D possibly being TRBD1 (5 bases). The CDR3 has 15 amino acids. The germline gives CDR1 WNHNN, CDR2 SYGVQD (reference sequence). The germline V and J ends were trimmed by 2 bases and 5 bases, with 15 bases remaining between them. CDR3 in amino acids: CASSEGQGGVTEAFF. Here the CDR3 DNA reads TGCGCCAGCAGTGAGGGTCAGGGAGGGGTGACTGAAGCTTTCTTT.

This chain links TRBV18 with TRBJ2-5; TRBD1 matches at 9 bases. Unmatched junction bases numbered 7, after V lost 6 bases and J lost 5 bases. Germline CDR1 and CDR2: KGHSH and LQKENI. The CDR3 has 14 residues. The CDR3 spells CASSYTGGWETQYF. CDR3 sequence (DNA): TGTGCCAGCTCGTATACAGGGGGCTGGGAGACCCAGTACTTC.

The chain has TRBV10-3 and TRBJ2-1, with TRBD2 as a possible D gene (5 bases). Trimming cost V 0 bases and J 4 bases, with 7 bases left between them. CDR1 and CDR2 (germline): ENHRY, SYGVKD. The CDR3 length is 14 residues. The chain's CDR3 is CAISESTTYNEQFF. The CDR3 DNA is TGTGCCATCAGTGAGTCGACTACATACAATGAGCAGTTCTTC.

This sequence joins TRBV6-1 and TRBJ2-7; a possible D gene is TRBD1 (5 bases). The CDR3 runs 14 residues. Germline V CDR1 and CDR2: MNHNS, SASEGT. Trimming took 6 bases from V and 2 from J, leaving 14 bases between them. The CDR3 loop reads CASRTSPGTYEQYF. The CDR3 coding sequence is TGTGCCAGCAGGACAAGCCCAGGGACCTACGAGCAGTACTTC.

The CDR3 loop reads CASSVASGGTNEQFF. The CDR3 bases are TGTGCCAGCAGCGTAGCTAGCGGGGGGACCAATGAGCAGTTCTTC. V and J are TRBV9 and TRBJ2-1; 11 nucleotides match TRBD2. The CDR3 totals 15 residues. Germline trimming cut 0 bases from V and 6 bases from J; bases unmatched to any gene: 2. Germline CDR1 SGDLS, CDR2 YYNGEE.

This clone came up once. The rearrangement uses TRBV7-2 and TRBJ1-3; D not certain. The germline V gene has CDR1 SGHTA and CDR2 FQGNSA. The CDR3 spans 15 residues. The germline V and J ends were trimmed by 8 bases and 3 bases, with 17 bases remaining between them. The CDR3, as DNA: TGTGCCAGCTCCAGAAGCAGTTTTGATGGAAACACCATATATTTT. Translation gives CASSRSSFDGNTIYF. The full variable domain, in which reference TRBV7-2 and TRBJ1-3 provide the parts outside the CDR3, is GAGVSQSPSNKVTEKGKDVELRCDPISGHTALYWYRQSLGQGLEFLIYFQGNSAPDKSGLPSDRFSAERTGGSVSTLTIQRTQQEDSAVYLCASSRSSFDGNTIYFGEGSWLTVV.

The chain employs TRBV6-6 and TRBJ1-1; 9 bases agree with TRBD1. V lost 10 bases and J lost 5; bases outside the gene matches: 5. Germline V gene sequence: CDR1 MNHNY, CDR2 SVGAGI (reference sequence). The CDR3 has 12 amino acids. Written as DNA, the CDR3 is TGTGCCATCGGACAGGGGAGTACTGAAGCTTTCTTT. It yields the protein CAIGQGSTEAFF.

This chain links TRBV7-9 with TRBJ1-2; 10 bases match TRBD1. Germline V gene lookup returns CDR1 SEHNR and CDR2 FQNEAQ (reference sequence). V gave up 5 bases and J gave up 5 bases; unmatched junction bases: 11. The CDR3 is 16 amino acids. The CDR3 loop reads CASSPGTGERGYGYTF. Here the CDR3 DNA reads TGTGCCAGCAGCCCTGGGACAGGGGAAAGAGGTTATGGCTACACCTTC.

The chain has TRBV5-4 and TRBJ1-2, with 8 bases fitting TRBD1. The CDR3 is 16 residues long. CDR1 is SGHNT and CDR2 is YYREEE in the germline V gene (reference sequence). V was clipped by 2 bases and J by 3 bases; unmatched bases: 9. The CDR3 reads CASSFPGQGSDYGYTF. The CDR3 DNA reads as TGTGCCAGCAGCTTCCCTGGACAGGGATCCGACTATGGCTACACCTTC.

V and J are TRBV5-1 and TRBJ1-1; no firm D call. The CDR3 totals 15 residues. Germline CDR1 is SGHRS and CDR2 is YFSETQ. V dropped 4 bases and J dropped 1 base, with 14 bases sitting between them. The CDR3 DNA is TGCGCCAGCAGCCACGGTGGAGCCTCGAACACTGAAGCTTTCTTT. This sequence encodes CASSHGGASNTEAFF.

CDR3 in DNA: TGTGCCTGGAGTGGAGCGAACAATGAGCAGTTCTTC. Translation: CAWSGANNEQFF. The chain employs TRBV30 and TRBJ2-1; D is uncertain. The germline CDR1 and CDR2 sequences are GTSNPN and SVGIG (reference sequence). The V gene lost 1 base and the J gene lost 5 bases, with 6 bases spanning the gap. CDR3 length: 12 residues.